The following is a T cell receptor (beta chain) sequence with its context. Libraries were prepared by immunoSEQ multiplex PCR; TCRdb keeps only in-frame clonotypes and omits some of them. The data show 260,000 or so clones, 81% seen once. Germline loops: CDR1 SEHNR, CDR2 FQNEAQ (reference sequence). The CDR3 runs to 15 residues. V dropped 2 bases and J dropped 7 bases, with 12 bases sitting between them. This record belongs to a study of blood T cell repertoires in COVID-19. Looking at the study overall: Whether acute or convalescent, the COVID-19 samples came from the United States, Italy and Spain.

Sequencing input: peripheral blood. The chain carries TRBV7-9 and TRBJ1-6; D unresolved. The sequence was collected from a woman aged 80 or older with COVID-19, enrolled during active disease. CDR3 nucleotides: TGTGCCAGCAGCTTACCCGGGGTCGGGAATTCACCCCTCCACTTT. Amino acids: CASSLPGVGNSPLHF. Variable domain in full (rest from reference TRBV7-9 and TRBJ1-6): DTGVSQNPRHKITKRGQNVTFRCDPISEHNRLYWYRQTLGQGPEFLTYFQNEAQLEKSRLLSDRFSAERPKGSFSTLEIQRTEQGDSAMYLCASSLPGVGNSPLHFGNGTRLTVT.